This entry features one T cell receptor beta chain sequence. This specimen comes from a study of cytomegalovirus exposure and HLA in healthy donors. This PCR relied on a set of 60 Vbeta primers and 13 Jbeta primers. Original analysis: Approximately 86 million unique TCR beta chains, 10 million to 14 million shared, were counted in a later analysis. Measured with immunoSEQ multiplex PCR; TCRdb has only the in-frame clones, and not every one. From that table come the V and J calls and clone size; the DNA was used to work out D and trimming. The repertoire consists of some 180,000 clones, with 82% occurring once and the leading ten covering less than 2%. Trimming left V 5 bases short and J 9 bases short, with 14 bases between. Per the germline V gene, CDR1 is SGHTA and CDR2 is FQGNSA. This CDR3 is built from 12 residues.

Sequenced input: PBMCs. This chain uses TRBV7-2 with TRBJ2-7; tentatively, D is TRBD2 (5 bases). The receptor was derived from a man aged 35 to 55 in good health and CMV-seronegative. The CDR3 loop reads CASSQDALGQYF. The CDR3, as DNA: TGTGCCAGCAGCCAGGACGCACTAGGGCAGTACTTC.